This TCR beta chain is drawn from a study of cytomegalovirus exposure and HLA in healthy donors. Study-wide results and caveats: In a later analysis, a genetic analysis reported fewer productive-TCR N-insertions in an Asian-associated ancestry cluster than the cohort average. Across all donors, roughly uniform sequencing depth was an assumption of the presence/absence analyses. Data from an earlier analysis indicated that most TCR beta V segments were productive either about 90% or about 30% of the time.

In the case of this clone: Its antigen is not identified.

The V segment lost 3 bases and the J segment 5 bases; nucleotides outside the gene matches: 9. Germline V lookup: CDR1 SGDLS, CDR2 YYNGEE. The CDR3 spans 16 residues. A multiplex PCR was run with 60 Vbeta primers and 13 Jbeta primers. The method was immunoSEQ multiplex PCR; TCRdb's version includes in-frame clones alone and lacks a portion of them. The table lists roughly 170,000 clones, around 80% of them singletons. This chain links TRBV9 with TRBJ2-3; 10 bases agree with TRBD2. The TCR was taken from a female donor in good health and CMV-seronegative. The sequenced material came from PBMCs. The CDR3 DNA follows: TGTGCCAGCAGCGAGTTTGGCGCTAGCGGGGGAGATACGCAGTATTTT. It is translated as CASSEFGASGGDTQYF.